The 2 T cell receptor beta chains listed next were all sequenced from one sample in a study of cytomegalovirus exposure and HLA in healthy donors. Clones were read by immunoSEQ multiplex PCR, and TCRdb kept only the in-frame ones, dropping some. The data contain around 260,000 clones, about 90% of them singletons. The sequenced sample was PBMCs. These receptors all stem from a woman younger than 45 in good health and CMV-seronegative.

This rearrangement joins TRBV7-3 to TRBJ2-1; 8 nucleotides line up with TRBD1. Trimming at V came to 4 bases and at J to 3 bases, leaving 8 bases not matched to a gene. Per germline, CDR1 SGHTA and CDR2 FQGTGA. The length of the CDR3 is 16 residues. The CDR3 spells CASSSETGEHYNEQFF. For the CDR3, the DNA is TGTGCCAGCAGCTCTGAGACAGGGGAACACTACAATGAGCAGTTCTTC.

This chain joins TRBV6-6 and TRBJ2-7; TRBD2 might be the D (6 bases). CDR1 is MNHNY and CDR2 is SVGAGI in the germline V gene (reference sequence). The CDR3 covers 12 residues. With 8 bases removed from V and 6 bases from J, the gap between germline ends came to 14 bases. This CDR3 reads CASQHTSPEQYF. In DNA form, the CDR3 reads TGTGCCAGCCAACATACTAGCCCCGAGCAGTACTTC.